This T cell receptor beta chain was captured in a study of blood T cell repertoires in COVID-19. Study as a whole: Sites in the United States, Italy and Spain provided acute and convalescent COVID-19 samples. PBMCs, B-cell-depleted T cells, or T cells provided the cDNA or gDNA that made up the material.

Authors' data handling: Reference gene primers were amplified, and this amplification served to estimate nucleated cell counts. Using immunoSEQ multiplex PCR, the repertoire was profiled, and TCRdb retains in-frame clones only, with some absent. D and trimming were read from the DNA, whereas the V and J calls and clone size are those reported in that table. The sample gives roughly 73,000 clones, about 91% of which show up once; roughly 8.8% is in the top ten. In germline, CDR1 is SGHNT, CDR2 YYREEE (reference sequence). The CDR3 totals 14 residues. V dropped 2 bases and J dropped 7; count of bases not matched to a gene: 6.

Sequencing input: peripheral blood. The sequence came from a man older than 75 with acute or convalescent COVID-19. V usage is TRBV5-4 and J usage is TRBJ2-1, with 7 positions matching TRBD2. The CDR3 here is CASSFGGGENEQFF. The CDR3 DNA reads as TGTGCCAGCAGCTTTGGGGGAGGGGAAAATGAGCAGTTCTTC.